Following are 32 T cell receptor beta chains from one sample sequenced in a study of tumor T cells in aggressive B-cell lymphoma. Method: immunoSEQ multiplex PCR; TCRdb's copy keeps in-frame clones and lacks some. The profile shows about 4,600 clones, approximately 81% of them singletons. The sequenced material came from tumor tissue. Receptors originate from an adult with diffuse large B cell lymphoma.

The V gene is TRBV5-1, the J gene TRBJ2-1; D is unclear. Per the germline V gene, CDR1 is SGHRS and CDR2 is YFSETQ. Trimming removed 0 bases at V and 7 bases at J, with 17 bases between. The CDR3 is 16 amino acids. The chain's CDR3 is CASSLAVLSRDNEQFF. CDR3 bases: TGCGCCAGCAGCTTGGCCGTTCTTTCGAGAGATAATGAGCAGTTCTTC.

V usage is TRBV10-2 and J usage is TRBJ1-5; 8 bases align to TRBD1. CDR3 length: 14 residues. The J segment lost 4 bases and the V segment lost 4 bases, leaving 3 bases of the junction unmatched. The germline gives CDR1 WSHSY, CDR2 SAAADI. CDR3 in amino acids: CASSGQGLNQPQHF. CDR3 nucleotide sequence: TGCGCCAGCAGTGGACAGGGGTTAAATCAGCCCCAGCATTTT.

V gene TRBV27 combines with J gene TRBJ2-7; TRBD2 agrees at 11 bases. The CDR3 totals 14 residues. CDR1 and CDR2 (germline): MNHEY, SMNVEV (reference sequence). J was trimmed by 4 bases and V by 7 bases; bases with no gene match: 6. The DNA of the CDR3 is TGTGCCAGCACCCTGACTAGCGGGATGTACGAGCAGTACTTC. Amino acids: CASTLTSGMYEQYF.

The V call is TRBV10-2, the J call TRBJ1-6, with D unresolved. The CDR3 has 14 residues. V was trimmed by 4 bases and J by 6 bases, leaving 10 bases between them. The germline gives CDR1 WSHSY, CDR2 SAAADI. The CDR3 here is CASSGTWPNSPLHF. CDR3 DNA: TGCGCCAGCAGTGGGACTTGGCCTAATTCACCCCTCCACTTT.

Comment on this clone: This CDR3 is also generated by other DNA sequences in the sample. The J gene is TRBJ1-6, the V gene TRBV6-5, with a tentative D call TRBD1 (5 bases). Germline loops: CDR1 MNHEY, CDR2 SVGAGI. V shed 6 bases and J shed 7 bases, with 16 bases lying between them. The CDR3 covers 15 residues. The CDR3 coding sequence is TGTGCCAGCAGCACACTACTCAGGGAAAATTCACCCCTCCACTTT. Amino acids: CASSTLLRENSPLHF.

The V gene is TRBV15, the J gene TRBJ2-5, with D possibly TRBD2 on 5 matching bases. The CDR3 is made up of 12 amino acids. Deletions cut 8 bases from V and 2 bases from J, with 9 bases between. Germline V gives CDR1 LNHNV, CDR2 YYDKDF (reference sequence). CDR3 residues: CATRTGQETQYF. In DNA, the CDR3 is TGTGCCACCCGGACGGGACAAGAGACCCAGTACTTC. Looking up the rest from reference TRBV15 and TRBJ2-5 gives the full variable domain: DAMVIQNPRYQVTQFGKPVTLSCSQTLNHNVMYWYQQKSSQAPKLLFHYYDKDFNNEADTPDNFQSRRPNTSFCFLDIRSPGLGDTAMYLCATRTGQETQYFGPGTRLLVL.

The chain uses TRBV11-2 and TRBJ2-7, with TRBD2 matching 8 bases. The CDR3 is 15 amino acids. Trimming removed 5 bases from V and 3 bases from J; junction bases left unmatched: 9. Germline loops: CDR1 SGHAT, CDR2 FQNNGV. Written as DNA, the CDR3 is TGTGCCAGCAGCCCTTTCCTCACTAGCGGCTACGAGCAGTACTTC. Its translation is CASSPFLTSGYEQYF.

This clone has more than one count but fewer than ten. The rearrangement links TRBV19 to TRBJ2-3; TRBD2 matches at 7 bases. CDR1 and CDR2 (germline): LNHDA, SQIVND (reference sequence). Losses at the gene ends were 3 bases for V and 2 bases for J; bases not matched to a gene: 5. CDR3 length: 15 amino acids. CDR3 sequence: CASSIRAGSTDTQYF. CDR3 bases: TGTGCCAGTAGTATTCGAGCGGGATCCACAGATACGCAGTATTTT.

This sequence joins TRBV7-7 and TRBJ2-1; D is possibly TRBD2 (6 bases). The CDR3 is 15 amino acids. V lost 5 bases, J lost 8 bases, and 19 bases lay in between. CDR1 is SSHAT, CDR2 FNYEAQ, per germline (reference sequence). The CDR3 DNA is TGTGCCAGCAGCCGGGGGACCGACTATCTGGATGAGCAGTTCTTC. Translating it yields CASSRGTDYLDEQFF.

The CDR3: CASSLGRTGEAFF. CDR3 sequence (DNA): TGTGCCAGCAGTCTCGGACGGACAGGTGAAGCTTTCTTT. This rearrangement joins TRBV28 to TRBJ1-1, with 7 bases aligning to TRBD1. The CDR3 is 13 residues long. The V gene end was trimmed by 5 bases and the J gene end by 7 bases; junction bases not matched to a gene: 7. Germline V lookup: CDR1 MDHEN, CDR2 SYDVKM.

The chain carries TRBV6-5 and TRBJ1-1; 7 bases agree with TRBD1. In germline, CDR1 is MNHEY, CDR2 SVGAGI. This CDR3 has 16 amino acids. V lost 4 bases, J lost 0 bases, and 8 bases stayed unmatched. CDR3 sequence: CASSSRQGAMNTEAFF. CDR3 sequence (DNA): TGTGCCAGCAGTTCGCGACAGGGTGCCATGAACACTGAAGCTTTCTTT.

The table lists this clone with a few counts. This chain uses TRBV29-1 with TRBJ1-2, with 11 bases that match TRBD1. The CDR3 is made up of 14 amino acids. Per the germline V gene, CDR1 is SQVTM and CDR2 is ANQGSEA. With 1 base clipped from V and 4 bases from J, the junction kept 2 bases outside the gene matches. The CDR3 protein is CSVEGGTGGYGYTF. CDR3 DNA sequence: TGCAGCGTTGAAGGGGGGACAGGGGGCTATGGCTACACCTTC.

V is TRBV28 and J is TRBJ1-3; no clear D gene. The CDR3 length is 16 residues. Trimming removed 2 bases at V and 2 bases at J, with 13 bases between. Germline CDR1 and CDR2: MDHEN and SYDVKM. CDR3 nucleotide sequence: TGTGCCAGCAGTTTACTCCGGCGGGCTACTGGAAACACCATATATTTT. Translating it yields CASSLLRRATGNTIYF. Complete variable domain (other parts from reference TRBV28 and TRBJ1-3): DVKVTQSSRYLVKRTGEKVFLECVQDMDHENMFWYRQDPGLGLRLIYFSYDVKMKEKGDIPEGYSVSREKKERFSLILESASTNQTSMYLCASSLLRRATGNTIYFGEGSWLTVV.

The V call is TRBV6-6, the J call TRBJ1-1, with D perhaps matching TRBD1 (6 bases). The CDR3 length is 15 residues. Trimming pared 7 bases from V and 4 bases from J, leaving 19 bases between. CDR1 is MNHNY and CDR2 is SVGAGI in the germline V gene (reference sequence). Here the CDR3 DNA reads TGTGCCAGCATTTCCTTGACAGGAGGCCCCACTGAAGCTTTCTTT. Translated, it gives CASISLTGGPTEAFF.

The rearrangement links TRBV5-8 to TRBJ2-2; TRBD1 matches at 8 bases. The CDR3 loop spans 16 amino acids. V was pared by 4 bases and J by 5 bases, with 10 bases of the junction left unmatched. CDR1 and CDR2 from the germline V gene are SGHTS and YDEGEE. CDR3 protein: CASSLPGGGRTGELFF. CDR3 DNA sequence: TGTGCCAGCAGCCTCCCAGGGGGCGGTCGGACCGGGGAGCTGTTTTTT.

This clone was counted once. The chain couples TRBV5-6 to TRBJ1-1; TRBD1 matches 8 bases. Losses at the gene ends were 0 bases for V and 5 bases for J; bases not matched to a gene: 3. Germline V CDR1 and CDR2: SGHDT, YYEEEE. The CDR3 totals 14 residues. As DNA, the CDR3 is TGTGCCAGCAGCTTGGCTTGGACAGGGACTGAAGCTTTCTTT. Translating it yields CASSLAWTGTEAFF.

This clone was seen only once. The V call is TRBV4-2, the J call TRBJ1-1, with 7 bases aligning to TRBD1. CDR1 is LGHNA and CDR2 is YNFKEQ in the germline V gene. The length of the CDR3 is 13 residues. Trimming at V came to 0 bases and at J to 11 bases, leaving 6 bases not matched to a gene. DNA of the CDR3: TGTGCCAGCAGCCAAGAAGGGGGCGTGGAGGCTTTCTTT. Its translation is CASSQEGGVEAFF.

The chain is built from TRBV19 and TRBJ1-1; possible D gene TRBD1, 5 bases. With 0 bases removed from V and 6 bases from J, the gap between germline ends came to 11 bases. There are 14 residues in the CDR3. Germline CDR1 is LNHDA and CDR2 is SQIVND (reference sequence). CDR3 protein: CASSIDREGAEAFF. CDR3 coding DNA: TGTGCCAGTAGTATAGACAGGGAAGGGGCTGAAGCTTTCTTT.

V is TRBV2 and J is TRBJ1-3; D unclear. Germline values: CDR1 SNHLY, CDR2 FYNNEI. The CDR3 length is 15 residues. Trimming cost V 2 bases and J 1 base, with 9 bases left between them. CDR3 bases: TGTGCCAGCAGTGAATTGATAGCGTCTGGAAACACCATATATTTT. Protein: CASSELIASGNTIYF.

V gene TRBV21-1 combines with J gene TRBJ1-1. TRBV21-1 corresponds to a pseudogene. This CDR3 spans 15 amino acids. CDR3 loop: CASSRSGRGNTEAFF. In DNA form, the CDR3 reads TGTGCCAGCAGCAGGTCGGGGAGGGGGAACACTGAAGCTTTCTTT.

This clone was found once. This chain links TRBV27 with TRBJ1-2; 8 bases agree with TRBD1. V lost 6 bases and J lost 0; bases outside the gene matches: 9. CDR1 and CDR2 from the germline V gene are MNHEY and SMNVEV (reference sequence). The CDR3 is 16 amino acids. The CDR3 nucleotides read TGTGCCAGCAGCCTGGGACAGGCCCCTGCTAACTATGGCTACACCTTC. This translates into CASSLGQAPANYGYTF.

The gene calls are TRBV7-8 and TRBJ2-7, with 11 nucleotides matching TRBD2. Trimming at V came to 5 bases and at J to 5 bases, leaving 8 bases not matched to a gene. Germline V CDR1 and CDR2: SGHVS, FQNEAQ. The CDR3 is made up of 15 amino acids. The CDR3 nucleotides are TGTGCCAGCAGCCCTCTAGCGGGAGGAAGCCACGAGCAGTACTTC. Translating it yields CASSPLAGGSHEQYF.

The chain joins TRBV5-1 to TRBJ1-6; 9 nucleotides agree with TRBD1. The CDR3 contains 15 residues. The V segment lost 1 base and the J segment 7 bases; nucleotides outside the gene matches: 3. The germline CDR1 and CDR2 sequences are SGHRS and YFSETQ. CDR3 residues: CASSLMDRGNSPLHF. CDR3 DNA sequence: TGCGCCAGCAGCTTGATGGACAGGGGAAATTCACCCCTCCACTTT.

The chain is built from TRBV6-6 and TRBJ2-7; D not certain. The CDR3 totals 16 residues. V lost 0 bases, J lost 3 bases, and 15 bases lay in between. CDR1 and CDR2 (germline): MNHNY, SVGAGI (reference sequence). In DNA, the CDR3 is TGTGCCAGCAGTTACTCGAGAGGAATGGTCGTCTACGAGCAGTACTTC. Its translation is CASSYSRGMVVYEQYF.

This clone appeared once. CDR3 sequence reads: CASSLFRGNGGQPQHF. The CDR3 nucleotides are TGTGCCAGCAGCCTTTTCAGGGGGAATGGAGGGCAGCCCCAGCATTTT. The rearrangement uses TRBV28 and TRBJ1-5, with 7 bases aligning to TRBD1. The CDR3 sequence is 16 residues long. Unmatched junction bases numbered 15, after V lost 6 bases and J lost 7 bases. In germline, CDR1 is MDHEN, CDR2 SYDVKM.

The chain is built from TRBV7-2 and TRBJ1-2; 10 bases match TRBD1. Germline V CDR1 and CDR2: SGHTA, FQGNSA. CDR3 length: 16 residues. The ends lost 1 base at V and 2 bases at J; junction bases unmatched: 4. This chain's CDR3 is CASSLDRTGGNYGYTF. For the CDR3, the DNA is TGTGCCAGCAGCTTAGACCGGACAGGGGGGAACTATGGCTACACCTTC.

V gene TRBV27 combines with J gene TRBJ1-5; TRBD1 matches at 7 bases. The CDR3 length is 14 residues. Germline values: CDR1 MNHEY, CDR2 SMNVEV (reference sequence). The trim removed 5 bases at V and 5 bases at J, leaving 6 bases unmatched. DNA for the CDR3: TGTGCCAGCAGTCGACAGGGTAATTATCAGCCCCAGCATTTT. This sequence encodes CASSRQGNYQPQHF.

CDR3 loop: CASSTQGAYEQYF. The DNA of the CDR3 is TGTGCCAGCAGCACCCAGGGGGCCTACGAGCAGTACTTC. V usage is TRBV9 and J usage is TRBJ2-7, with 7 bases that match TRBD1. From germline, CDR1 is SGDLS and CDR2 YYNGEE. J lost 2 bases, V lost 4 bases, and 3 bases had no gene match. The CDR3 runs to 13 residues.

This clone occurred a few times. V usage is TRBV19 and J usage is TRBJ1-5, with 8 bases fitting TRBD1. The J segment lost 5 bases and the V segment lost 11 bases, leaving 8 bases of the junction unmatched. Germline V gene lookup returns CDR1 LNHDA and CDR2 SQIVND (reference sequence). This CDR3 is built from 13 residues. As DNA, the CDR3 is TGTGCCTGTGGACAGGGACTTTATCAGCCCCAGCATTTT. Protein: CACGQGLYQPQHF.

The rearrangement joins TRBV5-1 to TRBJ1-4; TRBD1 might be the D (6 bases). This CDR3 contains 15 residues. The V end was cut by 4 bases, the J end by 5 bases, with 15 bases between. Germline loops: CDR1 SGHRS, CDR2 YFSETQ. The CDR3 loop reads CASSPRQAENEKLFF. CDR3 DNA sequence: TGCGCCAGCAGCCCCAGACAGGCGGAAAATGAAAAACTGTTTTTT.

This clone was seen a single time. The chain has TRBV27 and TRBJ1-4; 8 nucleotides align to TRBD1. Germline V lookup: CDR1 MNHEY, CDR2 SMNVEV (reference sequence). The CDR3 runs to 13 residues. The trim removed 2 bases at V and 14 bases at J, leaving 7 bases unmatched. CDR3 region: CASSLTQGAWLFF. The DNA for the CDR3 is TGTGCCAGCAGTTTAACTCAGGGGGCTTGGCTGTTTTTT.

This sequence joins TRBV6-5 and TRBJ2-1; 8 positions match TRBD2. V lost 5 bases, J lost 9 bases, and 9 bases stayed unmatched. The germline CDR1 and CDR2 sequences are MNHEY and SVGAGI. The CDR3 totals 14 residues. The CDR3 region has the DNA TGTGCCAGCAGTGGCTTGACGGGAGGGGTTGAGCAGTTCTTC. Translation: CASSGLTGGVEQFF.